This T cell receptor beta chain emerged from a study of blood T cell repertoires in COVID-19. Overall study: Spain, Italy and the United States supplied samples that represented acute and convalescent COVID-19. T cells, B-cell-depleted T cells, or PBMCs supplied cDNA or gDNA.

Germline V gives CDR1 SEHNR, CDR2 FQNEAQ (reference sequence). The CDR3 consists of 18 residues. The V segment lost 4 bases and the J segment 6 bases; nucleotides outside the gene matches: 20. In the original processing: Researchers report that nucleated cell counts were estimated from reference gene primer amplification. Clones were read by immunoSEQ multiplex PCR, and TCRdb kept only the in-frame ones, dropping some. V and J calls and clone size are copied from that table; D and trimming were computed from the DNA. The table records about 330,000 clones, approximately 88% of them present only once.

The gene calls are TRBV7-9 and TRBJ1-1, with 7 nucleotides matching TRBD1. The TCR comes from a man younger than 30 who had recovered from COVID-19. Sequencing input: peripheral blood. The CDR3 here is CASSSLWDRSPFNPEAFF. The CDR3 bases are TGTGCCAGCAGCTCCCTTTGGGACAGATCTCCTTTTAATCCTGAAGCTTTCTTT.